Sequencing of this TCR beta chain was carried out in a study of radiation and T cells in renal cell carcinoma. Time point of the sample: blood 2 weeks post-SBRT. Noted treatment: 15 Gy SBRT to primary tumor, nephrectomy 4 weeks later. The CDR3 contains 14 residues. Per germline, CDR1 SGHNT and CDR2 YYREEE (reference sequence). V gave up 5 bases and J gave up 2 bases; unmatched junction bases: 5. Sequencing was performed with immunoSEQ multiplex PCR; in TCRdb, only in-frame clones are kept and a portion is missing. The data contain under 150,000 clones, 75% to 90% of them singletons. The specimen comprised blood, sampled from a patient whose treatment included radiotherapy and nephrectomy. This receptor was identified in a woman in her sixties with renal cell carcinoma. The chain has TRBV5-4 and TRBJ2-3, with 7 nucleotides matching TRBD1. The CDR3 reads CASRAGTDTDTQYF. CDR3 in DNA: TGTGCCAGCAGAGCTGGGACAGACACAGATACGCAGTATTTT.